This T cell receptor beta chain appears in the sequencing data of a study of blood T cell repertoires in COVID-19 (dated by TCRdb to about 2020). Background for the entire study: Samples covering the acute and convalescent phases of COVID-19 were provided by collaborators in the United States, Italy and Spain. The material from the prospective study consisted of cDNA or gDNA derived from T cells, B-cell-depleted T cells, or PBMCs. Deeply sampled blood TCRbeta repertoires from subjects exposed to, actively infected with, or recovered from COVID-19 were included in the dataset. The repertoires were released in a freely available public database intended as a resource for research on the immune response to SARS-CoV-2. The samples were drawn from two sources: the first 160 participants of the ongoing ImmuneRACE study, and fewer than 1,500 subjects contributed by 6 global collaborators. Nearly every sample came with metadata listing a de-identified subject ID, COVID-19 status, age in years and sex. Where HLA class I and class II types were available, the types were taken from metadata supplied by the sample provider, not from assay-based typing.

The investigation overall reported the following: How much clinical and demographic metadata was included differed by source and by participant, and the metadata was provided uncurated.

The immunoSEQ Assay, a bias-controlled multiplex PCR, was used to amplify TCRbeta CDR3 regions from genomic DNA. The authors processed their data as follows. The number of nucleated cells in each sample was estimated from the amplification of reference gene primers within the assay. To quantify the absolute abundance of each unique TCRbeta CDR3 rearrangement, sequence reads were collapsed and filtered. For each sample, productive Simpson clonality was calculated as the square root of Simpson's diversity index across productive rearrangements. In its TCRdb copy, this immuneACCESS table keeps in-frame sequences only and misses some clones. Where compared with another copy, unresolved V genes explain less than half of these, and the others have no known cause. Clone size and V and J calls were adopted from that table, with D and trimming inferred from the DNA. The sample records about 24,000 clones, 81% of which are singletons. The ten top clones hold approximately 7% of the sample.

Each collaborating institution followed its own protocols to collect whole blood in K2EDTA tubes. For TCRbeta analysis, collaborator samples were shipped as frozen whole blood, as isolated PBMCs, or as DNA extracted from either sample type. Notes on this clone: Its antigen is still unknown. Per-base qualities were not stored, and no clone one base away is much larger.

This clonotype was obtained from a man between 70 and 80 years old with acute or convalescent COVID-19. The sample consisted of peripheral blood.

The CDR3 corresponds to CAISESKGELFF. The bases read TGTGCCATCAGTGAGTCGAAAGGGGAACTGTTTTTT. This chain is built from TRBV10-3 and TRBJ1-4; tentative D gene TRBD1, with 5 bases matching. The V and J ends are trimmed by 0 bases and 12 bases, leaving 8 bases between them. CDR1 and CDR2, per the germline V gene, are ENHRY and SYGVKD. Inclusive of the bounding cysteine and phenylalanine, the CDR3 is 12 residues long. The kept DNA is CDR3 alone, 36 bases in frame from the first base.